Shown below are 26 T cell receptor beta chains from a single sample sequenced in a study of spatial heterogeneity in lung cancer. As to time point: sample taken at primary tumor resection. In TCRdb, the 5' RACE reads were re-called with MiXCR into one record per CDR3 protein. The table records about 7,900 distinct CDR3 sequences, more than 4.5% of them present only once. The sample here was PBMCs, taken at surgery. These receptors all come from a male donor with early-stage non-small cell lung cancer.

In its sample, this clonotype ranks as medium-sized. V gene TRBV28 combines with J gene TRBJ1-3; D gene unclear. This CDR3 has 16 amino acids. Germline loops: CDR1 MDHEN, CDR2 SYDVKM. The V and J ends lost 6 bases and 8 bases respectively, with 23 bases between them. CDR3 loop: CASRKFTRNFPDTIYF. CDR3 DNA sequence: TGTGCCAGCAGGAAGTTTACGAGAAATTTCCCGGACACCATATATTTT.

This clonotype was recorded many times. Written as DNA, the CDR3 is TGCGCCAGCAGCACGGACAGTCGGGATTCACCCCTCCACTTT. Its protein is CASSTDSRDSPLHF. This sequence joins TRBV5-1 and TRBJ1-6; D perhaps matches TRBD1 (6 bases). V was clipped by 4 bases and J by 8 bases, with 13 bases between them. The CDR3 totals 14 residues. Germline CDR1 is SGHRS and CDR2 is YFSETQ.

At least ten counts were recorded for this clonotype. The J gene is TRBJ1-1, the V gene TRBV10-3; the match to TRBD1 covers 7 bases. The CDR3 contains 15 residues. CDR1 is ENHRY, CDR2 SYGVKD, per germline. V lost 6 bases to trimming and J lost 3 bases; unmatched junction nucleotides: 10. As DNA, the CDR3 is TGTGCCATCAGCCAATCAGGGGGGATCGACACTGAAGCTTTCTTT. It translates to CAISQSGGIDTEAFF.

This clonotype was recorded many times. The rearrangement uses TRBV14 and TRBJ2-3, with D tentatively TRBD2 (5 bases). Germline CDR1 and CDR2: SGHDN and FVKESK. The CDR3 consists of 16 residues. Between the trimmed V and J ends, which lost 4 bases and 4 bases, there was a span of 18 bases. The CDR3 nucleotides read TGTGCCAGCAGCCGCGTGCGACTAACGACGGCAGATACGCAGTATTTT. Translating it yields CASSRVRLTTADTQYF.

This clonotype was picked up many times. The chain recombines TRBV5-1 with TRBJ1-2, with a possible D match to TRBD1 (6 bases). This CDR3 is built from 16 residues. Per germline, CDR1 SGHRS and CDR2 YFSETQ. The ends were cut back, 5 bases at V and 0 bases at J, with 17 bases in the middle. CDR3 nucleotide sequence: TGCGCCAGCAGTACAGCCCAGGGGCAGACTAACTATGGCTACACCTTC. Translated: CASSTAQGQTNYGYTF.

This clonotype showed up just a few times. The chain links TRBV12-3 or TRBV12-4 to TRBJ2-5; D may match TRBD1 or TRBD2 (5 bases each). Trimming shortened V by 2 bases and J by 4 bases, and 17 bases separated the two germline ends. The CDR3 is made up of 16 amino acids. CDR3 in amino acids: CASSLIPGPLGETQYF. CDR3 DNA sequence: TGTGCCAGCAGTTTAATACCGGGGCCCCTGGGAGAGACCCAGTACTTC.

This clonotype was recorded many times. V usage is TRBV2 and J usage is TRBJ1-5; D unresolved. This CDR3 comprises 13 residues. V gave up 3 bases and J gave up 4 bases, with 7 bases separating them. Looked up from germline, CDR1 is SNHLY and CDR2 is FYNNEI. The CDR3 sequence: CASSDLGNQPQHF. Here the CDR3 DNA reads TGTGCCAGCAGTGATCTTGGTAATCAGCCCCAGCATTTT. Looking up the rest from reference TRBV2 and TRBJ1-5 gives the full variable domain: EPEVTQTPSHQVTQMGQEVILRCVPISNHLYFYWYRQILGQKVEFLVSFYNNEISEKSEIFDDQFSVERPDGSNFTLKIRSTKLEDSAMYFCASSDLGNQPQHFGDGTRLSIL.

This clonotype occurred once. The chain joins TRBV2 to TRBJ1-3, with a tentative D call TRBD1 (5 bases). Trimming removed 8 bases at V and 0 bases at J, with 11 bases between. The germline CDR1 and CDR2 sequences are SNHLY and FYNNEI. This CDR3 has 14 amino acids. The CDR3 region is CASRTRGSGNTIYF. The CDR3 coding sequence is TGTGCCAGCCGCACGAGGGGCTCTGGAAACACCATATATTTT.

This clonotype was observed many times. This rearrangement joins TRBV7-2 to TRBJ2-5; 9 nucleotides agree with TRBD1. This CDR3 region has 15 residues. Germline V gene data show CDR1 as SGHTA and CDR2 as FQGNSA. The junction had 6 bases not matched to a gene; V was cut back by 5 bases and J by 2 bases. CDR3 bases: TGTGCCAGCAGCCCCGGGACAGGGATTCAAGAGACCCAGTACTTC. Encoded protein: CASSPGTGIQETQYF.

This clonotype was picked up many times. The chain recombines TRBV5-1 with TRBJ2-7; D gene ambiguous. Trimming took 3 bases from V and 7 from J, leaving 17 bases between them. Germline V gene sequence: CDR1 SGHRS, CDR2 YFSETQ. This CDR3 has 14 residues. CDR3 DNA sequence: TGCGCCAGCAGCTGGACCGAGCCCCCCAGGGAGCAGTACTTC. Translating it yields CASSWTEPPREQYF. The whole variable domain, remainder taken from reference TRBV5-1 and TRBJ2-7, is KAGVTQTPRYLIKTRGQQVTLSCSPISGHRSVSWYQQTPGQGLQFLFEYFSETQRNKGNFPGRFSGRQFSNSRSEMNVSTLELGDSALYLCASSWTEPPREQYFGPGTRLTVT.

By its share, this clonotype is medium-sized (0.01 to 0.1%). The rearrangement joins TRBV7-6 to TRBJ2-7, with 7 positions matching TRBD1. Germline V lookup: CDR1 SGHVS, CDR2 FNYEAQ. This CDR3 has 13 amino acids. Germline trimming cut 5 bases from V and 3 bases from J; bases unmatched to any gene: 4. In DNA form, the CDR3 reads TGTGCCAGCAGCCAGGGACAGTTCTACGAGCAGTACTTC. Its protein is CASSQGQFYEQYF. Together with reference TRBV7-6 and TRBJ2-7, the CDR3 gives the full variable domain: GAGVSQSPRYKVTKRGQDVALRCDPISGHVSLYWYRQALGQGPEFLTYFNYEAQQDKSGLPNDRFSAERPEGSISTLTIQRTEQRDSAMYRCASSQGQFYEQYFGPGTRLTVT.

The gene calls are TRBV20-1 and TRBJ2-3, with D uncertain. The CDR3 runs to 15 residues. CDR1 is DFQATT and CDR2 is SNEGSKA in the germline V gene (reference sequence). The germline V and J ends were trimmed by 5 bases and 1 base, with 16 bases remaining between them. CDR3 bases: TGCAGTGCTTGGGGTTTTTTACTTCGCACAGATACGCAGTATTTT. It yields the protein CSAWGFLLRTDTQYF.

By share, this clonotype ranks as medium-sized. The CDR3 is CASSKRLGQGANYGYTF. The CDR3, as DNA: TGTGCCAGCAGCAAGCGGCTGGGACAGGGAGCTAACTATGGCTACACCTTC. V gene TRBV21-1 combines with J gene TRBJ1-2; TRBD1 is taken as the D call from the table, unchecked against the DNA. TRBV21-1 is deemed a pseudogene. The CDR3 extends over 17 amino acids.

The chain carries TRBV27 and TRBJ2-3; TRBD1 aligns across 7 bases. The CDR3 is 16 residues long. In germline, CDR1 is MNHEY, CDR2 SMNVEV (reference sequence). J was trimmed by 2 bases and V by 5 bases; bases with no gene match: 10. The CDR3 coding sequence is TGTGCCAGCAGTACCCGGGACAGAGGATACACAGATACGCAGTATTTT. It translates to CASSTRDRGYTDTQYF.

This clonotype was recorded many times. This chain connects TRBV5-4 to TRBJ1-1; D is unresolved. The CDR3 covers 13 residues. The V end was cut by 0 bases, the J end by 8 bases, with 11 bases between. Germline V gene lookup returns CDR1 SGHNT and CDR2 YYREEE (reference sequence). DNA for the CDR3: TGTGCCAGCAGCTTGGACGAGTTTCCAGAAGCTTTCTTT. It codes for CASSLDEFPEAFF. Full variable domain (missing parts from reference TRBV5-4 and TRBJ1-1): ETGVTQSPTHLIKTRGQQVTLRCSSQSGHNTVSWYQQALGQGPQFIFQYYREEENGRGNFPPRFSGLQFPNYSSELNVNALELDDSALYLCASSLDEFPEAFFGQGTRLTVV.

Judged by abundance, this clonotype is medium-sized (0.01 to 0.1%). This chain connects TRBV3-1 to TRBJ2-7; no reliable D call. CDR3 size: 14 residues. V lost 0 bases and J lost 2, with 8 bases in between. Germline loops: CDR1 LGHDT, CDR2 YNNKEL (reference sequence). CDR3 region: CASSQDWTTYEQYF. CDR3 DNA: TGTGCCAGCAGCCAAGATTGGACGACCTACGAGCAGTACTTC.

This clonotype rates as medium-sized. The CDR3 region is CASSSTSAGPYLEQYF. CDR3 coding DNA: TGTGCCAGCAGTTCAACCTCGGCAGGGCCCTATCTCGAGCAGTACTTC. The J gene is TRBJ2-7, the V gene TRBV27, with a possible D match to TRBD1 (5 bases). This CDR3 has 16 residues. Trimming removed 4 bases at V and 6 bases at J, with 22 bases between. CDR1 and CDR2 from the germline V gene are MNHEY and SMNVEV (reference sequence).

A word on this clonotype: A much more abundant neighbour one base away suggests this may be a read error. DNA for the CDR3: TGTACCAGCTCTAAAGGGTCCGGGACAGGGGTTGGGAATCAGCCCCAGCATTTT. This codes for CTSSKGSGTGVGNQPQHF. The chain uses TRBV6-1 and TRBJ1-5, with 10 bases fitting TRBD1. The CDR3 is made up of 18 amino acids. Germline assignment: CDR1 MNHNS and CDR2 SASEGT.

This clonotype was seen at least ten times. J is TRBJ2-1 and V is TRBV7-9; 10 bases line up with TRBD1. CDR1 and CDR2 (germline): SEHNR, FQNEAQ (reference sequence). The length of the CDR3 is 19 residues. Trimming removed 1 base from V and 4 bases from J; junction bases left unmatched: 13. The CDR3 is CASSLDLRGTGEGYNEQFF. CDR3 DNA: TGTGCCAGCAGCTTAGATCTCCGCGGGACAGGGGAGGGTTACAATGAGCAGTTCTTC.

This clonotype is medium-sized within its sample. The CDR3 bases are TGTGCCAGCAGTTATATAGATGGGGATTCACCCCTCCACTTT. It translates to CASSYIDGDSPLHF. This chain links TRBV6-5 with TRBJ1-6; D uncertain. This CDR3 comprises 14 residues. V was clipped by 3 bases and J by 8 bases, with 11 bases between them. From germline, CDR1 is MNHEY and CDR2 SVGAGI.

This clonotype came up a few times. This chain connects TRBV4-1 to TRBJ2-3; D is unresolved. CDR3 length: 14 residues. Per the germline V gene, CDR1 is MGHRA and CDR2 is YSYEKL. The V and J ends lost 1 base and 3 bases respectively, with 8 bases between them. CDR3 coding DNA: TGCGCCAGCAGCCAAGGGGAAACGACAGATACGCAGTATTTT. Translated, it gives CASSQGETTDTQYF.

The V and J genes are TRBV7-2 and TRBJ2-1, with a tentative D call TRBD2 (5 bases). Germline CDR1 reads SGHTA; CDR2 reads FQGNSA. The CDR3 has 14 amino acids. V gave up 1 base and J gave up 8 bases, with 12 bases separating them. CDR3 loop: CASSLGRGRHEQFF. CDR3 bases: TGTGCCAGCAGCTTAGGAAGAGGGCGGCATGAGCAGTTCTTC.

This clonotype occurred many times. This chain connects TRBV7-2 to TRBJ1-5, with unresolved D. CDR3 length equals 13 residues. CDR1 and CDR2 from the germline V gene are SGHTA and FQGNSA. The V end lost 5 bases, the J end lost 7 bases, and 12 bases lay between the germline ends. CDR3 bases: TGTGCCAGCAGCGAATACAGCGGCCAGCCCCAGCATTTT. Protein product: CASSEYSGQPQHF. Full variable domain (remainder filled in from reference TRBV7-2 and TRBJ1-5): GAGVSQSPSNKVTEKGKDVELRCDPISGHTALYWYRQSLGQGLEFLIYFQGNSAPDKSGLPSDRFSAERTGGSVSTLTIQRTQQEDSAVYLCASSEYSGQPQHFGDGTRLSIL.

This clonotype was picked up many times. The chain couples TRBV7-9 to TRBJ2-1; D possibly corresponds to TRBD1 (6 bases). V lost 1 base, J lost 5 bases, and 12 bases lay in between. CDR1 and CDR2 (germline): SEHNR, FQNEAQ (reference sequence). This CDR3 spans 15 amino acids. The DNA for the CDR3 is TGTGCCAGCAGCTTAGAACAGGGTCGCAACAATGAGCAGTTCTTC. Encoded protein: CASSLEQGRNNEQFF.

The table lists this clonotype with many counts. The chain recombines TRBV4-2 with TRBJ2-2; 10 bases are shared with TRBD2. The trim removed 1 base at V and 9 bases at J, leaving 5 bases unmatched. The germline V gene has CDR1 LGHNA and CDR2 YNFKEQ. The CDR3 totals 15 residues. CDR3: CASSQGRLAGRELFF. CDR3 in DNA: TGTGCCAGCAGCCAAGGACGACTAGCGGGCCGGGAGCTGTTTTTT.

This clonotype has at least ten counts. The chain joins TRBV12-3 or TRBV12-4 to TRBJ1-1; no clear D gene. This CDR3 region has 11 residues. With 6 bases removed from V and 7 bases from J, the gap between germline ends came to 9 bases. The CDR3 DNA is TGTGCCAGCAGCCGTCTTAATGAAGCTTTCTTT. Amino acid sequence: CASSRLNEAFF.